This T cell receptor (beta chain) was identified during a study of blood T cell repertoires in COVID-19. Study overall: Researchers got acute and convalescent COVID-19 samples from the United States, Italy and Spain.

This clone came up once. Original methodology: Estimates of nucleated cell counts were drawn from the amplification of reference gene primers. The repertoire was sequenced with immunoSEQ multiplex PCR; TCRdb's copy has only in-frame clones and lacks some. V and J calls and clone size are given by that table; D and trimming were obtained from the DNA. The sample lists some 290,000 clones, 70% to 90% occurring once. In germline, CDR1 is LNHDA, CDR2 SQIVND (reference sequence). The CDR3 is 17 amino acids. Trimming cost V 3 bases and J 0 bases, with 15 bases left between them. This TCR derives from a man aged 55 to 70 who had recovered from COVID-19. The J gene is TRBJ1-5, the V gene TRBV19; possibly TRBD1 for D (6 bases). Sequencing was done on a sample of peripheral blood. CDR3 nucleotide sequence: TGTGCCAGTAGTATTCTTACAGGGCTCTATAGCAATCAGCCCCAGCATTTT. Translated, it gives CASSILTGLYSNQPQHF.